This T cell receptor (beta chain) appears in the sequencing data of a study of T cell responses to AZD1222 COVID-19 vaccine. This CDR3 is 12 amino acids long. V was clipped by 5 bases and J by 3 bases, with 7 bases between them. A few counts support this clone. Its antigen remains unidentified. Some clones are missing from TCRdb's copy, which holds only in-frame ones; the method was immunoSEQ multiplex PCR. Here the sample spans around 60,000 clones, 70% to 90% being singletons. Notes on the study in general: Across the whole spike, CD4 TCRs peaked at regions 160-218 and 743-854. Females made up more of the donors, who were largely white British, and clonal diversity may have come out too low. Repertoire sampling was restricted to post-peak T cell response timepoints.

The origin of this receptor is an adult in good health. The sequences come from peripheral blood, collected on day 0 of AZD1222 vaccination. This chain links TRBV12-3 or TRBV12-4 with TRBJ1-2; D not certain. Here the CDR3 DNA reads TGTGCCAGCAGTGGGGATGACTATGGCTACACCTTC. Protein: CASSGDDYGYTF.